A single sample gave rise to the 15 T cell receptor beta chains below, sequenced in a study of blood T cell repertoires in COVID-19. Method: immunoSEQ multiplex PCR; TCRdb's copy keeps in-frame clones and lacks some. The sample lists more than 350,000 clones, 89% occurring once. The sequenced material came from peripheral blood. These receptors all stem from a woman in her 30s with COVID-19, enrolled during active disease.

Remarks on this clone: Within the sample, other DNA sequences also encode this same CDR3. The V gene is TRBV3-1 (or the pseudogene TRBV3-2), the J gene TRBJ2-5; no clear D. CDR1 and CDR2 (germline): LGHDT, YNNKEL (reference sequence). The CDR3 covers 12 residues. The V end was cut by 0 bases, the J end by 4 bases, with 3 bases between. The CDR3 region is CASSQDRETQYF. In nucleotides, the CDR3 is TGTGCCAGCAGCCAAGATCGAGAGACCCAGTACTTC.

J is TRBJ1-5 and V is TRBV6-5; 8 positions agree with TRBD1. Unmatched junction bases numbered 4, after V lost 4 bases and J lost 2 bases. The V gene's germline CDR1 is MNHEY and CDR2 SVGAGI. The CDR3 contains 15 residues. CDR3 region: CASSFGQGGNQPQHF. The CDR3 bases are TGTGCCAGCAGTTTCGGACAGGGAGGCAATCAGCCCCAGCATTTT.

This clone was picked up one time. This chain joins TRBV28 and TRBJ2-1; 7 bases are shared with TRBD2. Germline V CDR1 and CDR2: MDHEN, SYDVKM. This CDR3 contains 15 residues. Losses at the gene ends were 1 base for V and 1 base for J; bases not matched to a gene: 1. This CDR3 reads CASSLSGGSYNEQFF. CDR3 nucleotide sequence: TGTGCCAGCAGTTTATCGGGGGGTTCCTACAATGAGCAGTTCTTC.

This rearrangement joins TRBV6-6 to TRBJ2-1; D unclear. Trimming left V 7 bases short and J 9 bases short, with 10 bases between. CDR3 size: 11 residues. CDR1 is MNHNY, CDR2 SVGAGI, per germline (reference sequence). CDR3 region: CASTYIGEQFF. The CDR3 DNA sequence: TGTGCCAGCACCTATATTGGTGAGCAGTTCTTC.

This chain connects TRBV2 to TRBJ2-2; the match to TRBD1 covers 8 bases. The CDR3 is made up of 14 amino acids. The junction had 4 bases not matched to a gene; V was cut back by 5 bases and J by 5 bases. Looked up from germline, CDR1 is SNHLY and CDR2 is FYNNEI. CDR3 nucleotide sequence: TGTGCCAGCAGTCCAGGGGGCTGGACCGGGGAGCTGTTTTTT. It translates to CASSPGGWTGELFF.

The chain carries TRBV5-8 and TRBJ2-3; 10 bases are shared with TRBD2. The CDR3 extends over 16 amino acids. Germline CDR1 and CDR2: SGHTS and YDEGEE. V gave up 2 bases and J gave up 1 base; unmatched junction bases: 4. CDR3 region: CASSFAAGGRTDTQYF. DNA of the CDR3: TGTGCCAGCAGCTTCGCAGCGGGGGGGCGCACAGATACGCAGTATTTT. Using reference TRBV5-8 and TRBJ2-3 for the parts outside the CDR3, the full variable domain is EAGVTQSPTHLIKTRGQQATLRCSPISGHTSVYWYQQALGLGLQFLLWYDEGEERNRGNFPPRFSGRQFPNYSSELNVNALELEDSALYLCASSFAAGGRTDTQYFGPGTRLTVL.

The rearrangement links TRBV28 to TRBJ2-1, with TRBD2 identical over 11 bases. This CDR3 has 16 amino acids. Germline CDR1 reads MDHEN; CDR2 reads SYDVKM. Unmatched junction bases numbered 8, after V lost 6 bases and J lost 4 bases. The CDR3, as DNA: TGTGCCAGCAGGCCTGCCGGGACTAGCGGATACAATGAGCAGTTCTTC. It is translated as CASRPAGTSGYNEQFF.

The chain carries TRBV2 and TRBJ2-1, with TRBD1 matching 8 bases. Germline V CDR1 and CDR2: SNHLY, FYNNEI. V lost 1 base, J lost 2 bases, and 4 bases stayed unmatched. The CDR3 is made up of 16 amino acids. The CDR3 region is CASSEGTGQAYNEQFF. The CDR3 region has the DNA TGTGCCAGCAGTGAAGGAACGGGACAGGCCTACAATGAGCAGTTCTTC. The whole variable domain, remainder taken from reference TRBV2 and TRBJ2-1, is EPEVTQTPSHQVTQMGQEVILRCVPISNHLYFYWYRQILGQKVEFLVSFYNNEISEKSEIFDDQFSVERPDGSNFTLKIRSTKLEDSAMYFCASSEGTGQAYNEQFFGPGTRLTVL.

A few counts support this clone. The CDR3 bases are TGTGCCAGCAGCGTAATAAGGGGGCGTTACGAGCAGTACGTC. Its protein product is CASSVIRGRYEQYV. The rearrangement joins TRBV9 to TRBJ2-7, with TRBD1 matching 7 bases. The CDR3 length is 14 residues. Germline V CDR1 and CDR2: SGDLS, YYNGEE. Germline trimming cut 1 base from V and 4 bases from J; bases unmatched to any gene: 5.

The chain couples TRBV12-3 or TRBV12-4 to TRBJ1-1; unclear D gene. V was clipped by 7 bases and J by 0 bases, with 9 bases between them. The CDR3 sequence is 13 residues long. CDR3 sequence reads: CASTEVMNTEAFF. The CDR3 DNA sequence: TGTGCCAGCACCGAGGTGATGAACACTGAAGCTTTCTTT.

The chain has TRBV5-1 and TRBJ2-2; a possible D gene is TRBD2 (6 bases). The length of the CDR3 is 15 residues. The germline V gene has CDR1 SGHRS and CDR2 YFSETQ. Deletions cut 3 bases from V and 1 base from J, with 10 bases between. In DNA, the CDR3 is TGCGCCAGCAGCTGGGGGGACGGGAACACCGGGGAGCTGTTTTTT. Its translation: CASSWGDGNTGELFF.

The rearrangement links TRBV28 to TRBJ1-2; D may be TRBD1 (5 bases). Germline values: CDR1 MDHEN, CDR2 SYDVKM. CDR3 length: 16 amino acids. With 5 bases removed from V and 7 bases from J, the gap between germline ends came to 23 bases. CDR3 DNA: TGTGCCAGCAGTATGGGGGGGACTGCAAGTGGAGTTGGCTACACCTTC. Translating it yields CASSMGGTASGVGYTF.

V and J are TRBV9 and TRBJ2-5; a weak D match, TRBD2 (6 bases). V lost 1 base and J 10 bases, leaving 14 bases between the germline ends. CDR1 and CDR2 (germline): SGDLS, YYNGEE. The length of the CDR3 is 13 residues. CDR3 nucleotide sequence: TGTGCCAGCAGCGTAACTATGGGCGGGGACCAGTACTTC. This encodes CASSVTMGGDQYF.

Notes on this clone: Other DNA sequences in the same sample also yield this CDR3. V is TRBV5-1 and J is TRBJ1-5; 10 bases match TRBD1. CDR1 is SGHRS, CDR2 YFSETQ, per germline. The CDR3 is 14 amino acids. V shed 4 bases and J 5 bases; nucleotides not matched to a gene: 3. CDR3 region: CASSLGQGDQPQHF. The CDR3 region has the DNA TGCGCCAGCAGCCTAGGACAGGGGGATCAGCCCCAGCATTTT.

In its sample, this clone was seen once. The rearrangement uses TRBV24-1 and TRBJ1-4, with a tentative D call TRBD1 (6 bases). The V end lost 10 bases, the J end lost 7 bases, and 15 bases lay between the germline ends. CDR3 length: 13 amino acids. Germline V gene lookup returns CDR1 KGHDR and CDR2 SFDVKD. Written as DNA, the CDR3 is TGTGCCACTCAACAGGGTGGTGGTGAAAAACTGTTTTTT. Translation: CATQQGGGEKLFF.